This TCR beta chain was recorded in a study of chemoradiotherapy in HPV16-positive cancers (dated by TCRdb to the early 2020s). The study in broad terms: Candidate HPV-specific T-cell clones and common TCR motifs were defined by functional T-cell assays performed on cells from two HPV16-positive patients. The study asked whether T-cell immunity against the HPV oncoproteins E6 and E7 changes during chemoradiotherapy and whether it affects survival. The candidate HPV-specific TCRs and motifs were subsequently tracked in TCR repertoires obtained from 86 patients with HPV-related cancers. Paper-wide results and their limitations: Improved recurrence-free survival in HPV16-positive patients was associated with expansion of HPV-responsive T cells during chemoradiotherapy. The survival association was reported for HPV16-positive patients, and the functional definition of HPV-specific T cells was derived from only a couple of HPV16-positive patients. Expansion of candidate HPV-specific clones and E7-related TCR motifs was observed in the tumor microenvironment during treatment, whereas no such expansion was observed for non-HPV-specific T cells.

This clone was seen more than once but under ten times. The antigen it binds to is not known. Base quality data are lacking; no much larger clone is found one base away. CDR1 and CDR2, looked up from the germline V gene, are LGHNA and YSLEER. From cysteine to phenylalanine, the CDR3 is 16 amino acids long. Only the CDR3 DNA stays, 48 bases, in frame from base 1. The germline ends are 6 bases apart after V is trimmed by 0 bases and J by 0 bases. Because repertoires were sampled repeatedly during chemoradiotherapy, clonal expansion in the tumor microenvironment could be followed. Receptor amplification or capture employed the immunoSEQ multiplex PCR assay. TCRdb obtained this table from immuneACCESS and retained in-frame rearrangements with V and J assigned. These tables miss some clones; where compared with another copy, unresolved V genes account for less than half of the shortfall, and the remainder is unexplained. In all, the sample holds about 11,000 clones, and roughly four fifths of those were seen once. Roughly 7% of the sample rests with the top ten.

The sequence was obtained from a human donor with HPV-associated anogenital cancer. Collection took place from a patient who underwent chemoradiotherapy. This sequence uses TRBV4-3 and TRBJ2-6; the D gene is unclear. The CDR3 is CASSQDLGSGANVLTF. The DNA sequence is given as TGCGCCAGCAGCCAAGATCTAGGCTCTGGGGCCAACGTCCTGACTTTC.